This TCR beta chain was sequenced in a study of T cell responses to AZD1222 COVID-19 vaccine. The method was immunoSEQ multiplex PCR; TCRdb's version includes in-frame clones alone and lacks a portion of them. The data hold roughly 170,000 clones, with around 88% observed a single time. About this clone itself: Its antigen is undetermined.

General observations from the study: Among the donors, most were white British and more were female, and clonal diversity was possibly underestimated. Baseline seropositives among AZD1222 recipients totaled only six or seven. Spike-specific TCR breadth and depth grew following two AZD1222 doses.

Germline assignment: CDR1 LGHDT and CDR2 YNNKEL (reference sequence). This CDR3 has 16 amino acids. V dropped 3 bases and J dropped 4 bases, with 13 bases sitting between them. The J gene is TRBJ1-6, the V gene TRBV3-1 (or the pseudogene TRBV3-2); D not resolved. The sequence derives from an adult in good health. The sequences come from peripheral blood, collected on day 0 of AZD1222 vaccination. CDR3 region: CASSQVPGAYNSPLHF. The DNA of the CDR3 is TGTGCCAGCAGCCAGGTCCCAGGAGCGTATAATTCACCCCTCCACTTT.